This T cell receptor beta chain was identified during a study of beta chain features in type 1 diabetes. Study-wide results and caveats: Whether TCRB rearrangement is influenced by HLA type went unresolved here. All four CD4+ subsets from Type 1 diabetes patients carried moderately but significantly shorter TCRB CDR3s.

A word on this clone: The target antigen is unknown.

Heparinised blood was drawn once per donor, averaging roughly 120 mL. CD4+ naive, central memory, regulatory and stem cell-like memory subsets were isolated by sorting on CD45RO/CCR7/CD25/CD127/CD95/CD27. CDR3 length: 16 residues. Germline CDR1 is SGHNT and CDR2 is YYREEE (reference sequence). V lost 4 bases to trimming and J lost 1 base, with 12 bases between them. Reverse transcription of all isolated RNA meant that expressed TCRB transcripts were sequenced. Measured with immunoSEQ multiplex PCR; TCRdb has only the in-frame clones, and not every one. This sample has 900,000 or so clones, with roughly 15% found just once.

This clonotype originated in a woman aged 18 to 35 in good health. Sequenced material: naive CD4+ T cells from blood. The rearrangement joins TRBV5-4 to TRBJ2-6; D remains unclear. The CDR3 spells CASSPGVGSGANVLTF. DNA of the CDR3: TGTGCCAGCAGCCCGGGCGTGGGGTCTGGGGCCAACGTCCTGACTTTC. Combining the CDR3 with reference TRBV5-4 and TRBJ2-6 gives the whole variable domain ETGVTQSPTHLIKTRGQQVTLRCSSQSGHNTVSWYQQALGQGPQFIFQYYREEENGRGNFPPRFSGLQFPNYSSELNVNALELDDSALYLCASSPGVGSGANVLTFGAGSRLTVL.